The T cell receptor beta chain under discussion was sequenced for a study of cytomegalovirus exposure and HLA in healthy donors. Whole-study results and caveats: Three CMV-associated chains were confirmed in vitro to be specific for CMV antigens. Rare sequences made up most TCRs, while some public TCRs were found in many donors. The investigators catalogued 150 to 200 TCR beta chains as cytomegalovirus-associated.

This clone was observed once. Its antigen is unknown. The CDR3 runs 13 residues. The V and J ends lost 6 bases and 0 bases respectively, with 7 bases between them. The germline V gene encodes CDR1 SGHNT and CDR2 YYREEE (reference sequence). Clones were sequenced by immunoSEQ multiplex PCR, and TCRdb holds only the in-frame ones, with some missing. The sample has 70,000 to 75,000 clones, over 90% seen once; the top ten hold about 0.93%. This clonotype was sampled from a woman between 18 and 29 years old in good health and CMV-seronegative. The rearrangement links TRBV5-4 to TRBJ1-3; no reliable D call. Sequences were obtained from PBMCs. The CDR3 sequence is CASKMSSGNTIYF. DNA of the CDR3: TGTGCCAGCAAAATGAGCTCTGGAAACACCATATATTTT. Full variable domain (remainder filled in from reference TRBV5-4 and TRBJ1-3): ETGVTQSPTHLIKTRGQQVTLRCSSQSGHNTVSWYQQALGQGPQFIFQYYREEENGRGNFPPRFSGLQFPNYSSELNVNALELDDSALYLCASKMSSGNTIYFGEGSWLTVV.